Shown below are 29 T cell receptor beta chains from a single sample sequenced in a study of T cells after somatic rescue of genetic block. Repertoires were generated with immunoSEQ multiplex PCR, while TCRdb's copy carries only in-frame clones and drops some. Found here are approximately 67,000 clones, around 92% of them singletons; the top ten hold around 3%. Sequences were obtained from peripheral blood mononuclear cells (PBMCs). The source is a man aged 40-49 years.

This rearrangement joins TRBV15 to TRBJ2-1; 8 bases align to TRBD1. The CDR3 spans 18 residues. Trimming removed 0 bases from V and 4 bases from J; junction bases left unmatched: 11. Germline CDR1 and CDR2: LNHNV and YYDKDF (reference sequence). The CDR3 coding sequence is TGTGCCACCAGCAGAGATCGATGGGGACAGGATCGATACAATGAGCAGTTCTTC. It codes for CATSRDRWGQDRYNEQFF.

This sequence joins TRBV6-6 and TRBJ1-1; 10 nucleotides agree with TRBD1. V shed 0 bases, J shed 7 bases, and the junction held 8 bases outside the gene matches. The germline gives CDR1 MNHNY, CDR2 SVGAGI (reference sequence). CDR3 length: 16 residues. For the CDR3, the DNA is TGTGCCAGCAGTTACTCGAGAGACAGGGGGCGATTTGAAGCTTTCTTT. Protein: CASSYSRDRGRFEAFF.

The chain couples TRBV5-1 to TRBJ2-2, with 7 bases fitting TRBD1. CDR3 length: 16 residues. V lost 0 bases to trimming and J lost 1 base; unmatched junction nucleotides: 3. Germline CDR1 is SGHRS and CDR2 is YFSETQ. The CDR3 bases are TGCGCCAGCAGCTTGGATCCAGGGGGGAACACCGGGGAGCTGTTTTTT. Its protein product is CASSLDPGGNTGELFF.

The V gene is TRBV6-5, the J gene TRBJ1-1; 7 positions agree with TRBD1. The CDR3 covers 16 residues. Germline CDR1 and CDR2: MNHEY and SVGAGI. Trimming cost V 0 bases and J 1 base; bases outside gene matches: 5. The DNA for the CDR3 is TGTGCCAGCAGTTACTCGGGACAGATAACGAACACTGAAGCTTTCTTT. This translates into CASSYSGQITNTEAFF.

This clone was seen once. V usage is TRBV5-1 and J usage is TRBJ1-5; 7 positions agree with TRBD1. The germline CDR1 and CDR2 sequences are SGHRS and YFSETQ. The CDR3 covers 15 residues. V dropped 0 bases and J dropped 5; count of bases not matched to a gene: 5. In DNA, the CDR3 is TGCGCCAGCAGCTTGGCGGCAGGGGGTGATCAGCCCCAGCATTTT. It codes for CASSLAAGGDQPQHF.

This clone was recorded only once. The chain's CDR3 is CASSLTGSQETQYF. DNA for the CDR3: TGTGCCAGTAGTCTGACTGGATCCCAAGAGACCCAGTACTTC. The chain recombines TRBV19 with TRBJ2-5; D ambiguous. V lost 5 bases and J lost 1, with 11 bases in between. CDR1 LNHDA and CDR2 SQIVND come from the germline V gene (reference sequence). CDR3 size: 14 residues.

This chain connects TRBV5-1 to TRBJ1-6; possible D gene TRBD1, 6 bases. CDR1 and CDR2 (germline): SGHRS, YFSETQ. Trimming took 4 bases from V and 6 from J, leaving 11 bases between them. There are 14 residues in the CDR3. CDR3 sequence: CASSTGYANSPLHF. CDR3 DNA: TGCGCCAGCAGCACAGGGTATGCTAATTCACCCCTCCACTTT.

CDR3 DNA sequence: TGCGCCAGCAGCTCCTCTGAGGTAACAGATACGCAGTATTTT. This translates into CASSSSEVTDTQYF. The chain recombines TRBV5-1 with TRBJ2-3; the D is unclear. Germline loops: CDR1 SGHRS, CDR2 YFSETQ. V was clipped by 3 bases and J by 3 bases, with 11 bases between them. This CDR3 is 14 amino acids long.

The chain couples TRBV6-1 to TRBJ2-7, with 9 bases aligning to TRBD1. In germline, CDR1 is MNHNS, CDR2 SASEGT. The length of the CDR3 is 16 residues. V dropped 4 bases and J dropped 2; count of bases not matched to a gene: 9. CDR3 in amino acids: CASSGGVGQGAYEQYF. The CDR3 region has the DNA TGTGCCAGCAGTGGGGGTGTGGGACAGGGCGCCTACGAGCAGTACTTC.

In this sample, this clone turned up once. The gene calls are TRBV7-9 and TRBJ2-3, with 9 positions matching TRBD2. Trimming took 6 bases from V and 3 from J; bases not matched to a gene: 1. Germline V CDR1 and CDR2: SEHNR, FQNEAQ (reference sequence). There are 13 residues in the CDR3. The CDR3 nucleotides are TGTGCCAGCAGTAGCGGGGGAACAGATACGCAGTATTTT. It specifies CASSSGGTDTQYF.

The chain has TRBV18 and TRBJ2-7; D is undetermined. The CDR3 sequence is 14 residues long. V was pared by 2 bases and J by 1 base, with 9 bases between. CDR1 and CDR2 (germline): KGHSH, LQKENI. The CDR3 loop is CASSPSLTSYEQYF. As DNA, the CDR3 is TGTGCCAGCTCACCAAGCCTAACATCCTACGAGCAGTACTTC.

The chain combines TRBV19 with TRBJ1-2; no clear D. The CDR3 covers 15 residues. The germline V and J ends were trimmed by 3 bases and 0 bases, with 11 bases remaining between them. Germline V gene data show CDR1 as LNHDA and CDR2 as SQIVND (reference sequence). CDR3 region: CASSISGRANYGYTF. Written as DNA, the CDR3 is TGTGCCAGTAGTATCTCAGGAAGAGCTAACTATGGCTACACCTTC.

The V call is TRBV13, the J call TRBJ2-2; D is possibly TRBD1 or TRBD2 (5 bases each). Germline-derived CDR1 and CDR2 are PRHDT and FYEKMQ (reference sequence). Trimming left V 2 bases short and J 10 bases short, with 8 bases between. The CDR3 totals 12 residues. The CDR3: CASSLSGPELFF. In nucleotides, the CDR3 is TGTGCCAGCAGCTTATCGGGACCGGAGCTGTTTTTT.

J is TRBJ1-2 and V is TRBV10-2, with D possibly TRBD1 on 6 matching bases. Germline loops: CDR1 WSHSY, CDR2 SAAADI. Trimming shortened V by 4 bases and J by 2 bases, and 11 bases separated the two germline ends. The CDR3 contains 14 residues. CDR3: CASSGDRRNYGYTF. The CDR3 DNA is TGCGCCAGCAGTGGTGACAGGAGGAACTATGGCTACACCTTC.

The chain is built from TRBV5-4 and TRBJ2-2; the match to TRBD2 covers 12 bases. The CDR3 runs 15 residues. With V trimmed by 5 bases and J by 5 bases, 4 bases remained unmatched. CDR1 and CDR2 (germline): SGHNT, YYREEE (reference sequence). As DNA, the CDR3 is TGTGCCAGCAGGAGTCTAGCGGGAGGGACCGGGGAGCTGTTTTTT. Its protein product is CASRSLAGGTGELFF.

This rearrangement joins TRBV6-5 to TRBJ2-3; no firm D call. The CDR3 has 14 amino acids. Germline V gene sequence: CDR1 MNHEY, CDR2 SVGAGI. The V and J ends lost 2 bases and 0 bases respectively, with 6 bases between them. This CDR3 is CASSYGDSTDTQYF. DNA of the CDR3: TGTGCCAGCAGTTACGGGGATAGCACAGATACGCAGTATTTT.

This clone was detected once. The chain has TRBV10-2 and TRBJ2-7, with D uncertain. V was pared by 8 bases and J by 3 bases, with 17 bases between. The CDR3 sequence is 14 residues long. CDR1 is WSHSY, CDR2 SAAADI, per germline. The CDR3 DNA sequence: TGCGCCAGCCACGATCCACCCACCCTCTACGAGCAGTACTTC. Encoded protein: CASHDPPTLYEQYF.

The chain employs TRBV4-1 and TRBJ1-5, with D perhaps matching TRBD1 (6 bases). Germline V gene data show CDR1 as MGHRA and CDR2 as YSYEKL. This CDR3 comprises 14 residues. The V end was cut by 1 base, the J end by 4 bases, with 8 bases between. CDR3 bases: TGCGCCAGCAGCCAAGGACAGGCGAATCAGCCCCAGCATTTT. This encodes CASSQGQANQPQHF.

The rearrangement uses TRBV28 and TRBJ1-4, with D perhaps TRBD1 (6 bases). Germline V lookup: CDR1 MDHEN, CDR2 SYDVKM. Trimming pared 5 bases from V and 6 bases from J, leaving 16 bases between. This CDR3 has 15 amino acids. CDR3 sequence (DNA): TGTGCCAGCAGTGGAACAGGGAAACAGCATGAAAAACTGTTTTTT. This translates into CASSGTGKQHEKLFF.

The chain has TRBV15 and TRBJ2-3; TRBD1 is a possible D gene (5 bases). The CDR3 length is 16 residues. Trimming left V 1 base short and J 3 bases short, with 14 bases between. CDR1 is LNHNV and CDR2 is YYDKDF in the germline V gene (reference sequence). The CDR3 region has the DNA TGTGCCACCAGCAGAGGGGCCATTAGGGGTACAGATACGCAGTATTTT. Translated: CATSRGAIRGTDTQYF.

The rearrangement joins TRBV10-3 to TRBJ1-2; possibly TRBD1 for D (6 bases). The CDR3 totals 12 residues. Germline CDR1 ENHRY, CDR2 SYGVKD. Trimming pared 10 bases from V and 5 bases from J, leaving 14 bases between. The CDR3, as DNA: TGTGCCACCGAGGGACATACGTATGGCTACACCTTC. Protein: CATEGHTYGYTF.

The CDR3 sequence is CASSARVLGSPLHF. The CDR3 DNA sequence: TGTGCCAGCAGCGCCCGGGTCTTGGGTTCACCCCTCCACTTT. The chain recombines TRBV9 with TRBJ1-6; no definite D call. CDR1 is SGDLS, CDR2 YYNGEE, per germline. Trimming left V 3 bases short and J 9 bases short, with 13 bases between. This CDR3 has 14 residues.

The genes are TRBV19 and TRBJ1-1; D is ambiguous. The germline gives CDR1 LNHDA, CDR2 SQIVND (reference sequence). Deletions cut 1 base from V and 10 bases from J, with 13 bases between. The CDR3 totals 13 residues. The CDR3 DNA is TGTGCCAGTAGTATAGGGAACCCTTCCCGAGCTTTCTTT. This gives the protein CASSIGNPSRAFF.

This chain connects TRBV18 to TRBJ1-1; 7 bases are shared with TRBD1. Unmatched junction bases numbered 14, after V lost 6 bases and J lost 1 base. The CDR3 is 17 amino acids. Germline lookup yields CDR1 KGHSH and CDR2 LQKENI. The DNA for the CDR3 is TGTGCCAGCTCGCGACCCGGAGGGGGCTTGAAGAACACTGAAGCTTTCTTT. Translated, it gives CASSRPGGGLKNTEAFF. Variable domain in full (rest from reference TRBV18 and TRBJ1-1): NAGVMQNPRHLVRRRGQEARLRCSPMKGHSHVYWYRQLPEEGLKFMVYLQKENIIDESGMPKERFSAEFPKEGPSILRIQQVVRGDSAAYFCASSRPGGGLKNTEAFFGQGTRLTVV.

This chain connects TRBV4-1 to TRBJ2-2; 9 positions agree with TRBD1. With 4 bases clipped from V and 7 bases from J, the junction kept 4 bases outside the gene matches. The germline CDR1 and CDR2 sequences are MGHRA and YSYEKL. This CDR3 is built from 14 residues. The CDR3 coding sequence is TGCGCCAGCAGCCCCGGGACAGGGTTCGGGGAGCTGTTTTTT. This encodes CASSPGTGFGELFF.

The chain is built from TRBV2 and TRBJ1-2; D ambiguous. The V end lost 1 base, the J end lost 5 bases, and 8 bases lay between the germline ends. CDR1 is SNHLY and CDR2 is FYNNEI in the germline V gene. The CDR3 runs to 13 residues. CDR3 residues: CASSEGPTYGYTF. Here the CDR3 DNA reads TGTGCCAGCAGTGAAGGGCCAACATATGGCTACACCTTC.

This chain connects TRBV30 to TRBJ1-5, with 10 positions matching TRBD1. J gave up 3 bases and V 5 bases, and 4 bases lay outside the gene matches. The germline V gene encodes CDR1 GTSNPN and CDR2 SVGIG (reference sequence). The CDR3 consists of 14 residues. The CDR3 nucleotides are TGTGCCTGGGCCGGGACAGGGGACAATCAGCCCCAGCATTTT. This codes for CAWAGTGDNQPQHF.

This chain connects TRBV6-5 to TRBJ1-3, with TRBD1 identical over 7 bases. CDR1 and CDR2 from the germline V gene are MNHEY and SVGAGI. The CDR3 is made up of 14 amino acids. Trimming removed 5 bases from V and 2 bases from J; junction bases left unmatched: 3. The CDR3 nucleotides read TGTGCCAGCAGTCCAGACAGGGCTGGAAACACCATATATTTT. Its protein product is CASSPDRAGNTIYF.

The V call is TRBV6-6, the J call TRBJ1-1; no clear D. The CDR3 has 16 amino acids. Trimming removed 0 bases at V and 8 bases at J, with 19 bases between. The V gene's germline CDR1 is MNHNY and CDR2 SVGAGI (reference sequence). The CDR3 coding sequence is TGTGCCAGCAGTTACTCCGTGGACTGGCAGAGCATGGAAGCTTTCTTT. Residues: CASSYSVDWQSMEAFF.